Listed below are T cell receptor beta chains from one sample, sequenced in a study of cytotoxic CD8 clonotypes in ibrutinib-treated CLL. Generated by immunoSEQ multiplex PCR, the TCRdb table keeps only in-frame clones and is missing some. The sample has 7,000 or so clones, about 70% seen once. Sequencing was performed on PBMCs, taken before ibrutinib treatment. The receptor set was obtained from a human donor with chronic lymphocytic leukemia. The CDR3 runs from the conserved cysteine through the conserved F or W. The D gene is left open where the match is weak. Where a row states a size, it is once, few, many or the class of an expanded clone; other rows omit it.

>NA|TRBJ2-7|TRBV7-9|11|NA
TGTGCCAGCAGCCCCGCCTACGAGCAGTACTTC
CASSPAYEQYF
>NA|TRBJ1-5|TRBV29-1|13|NA
TGCAGCGTTCTCCCCGGACCCAATCAGCCCCAGCATTTT
CSVLPGPNQPQHF
>few|TRBJ2-1|TRBV5-1|11|NA
TGCGCCAGCAGACAAAACAATGAGCAGTTCTTC
CASRQNNEQFF
>NA|TRBJ1-1|TRBV5-1|13|TRBD1
TGCGCCAGCAGCTTGGTCGGGGAGGGGGCGGCTTTCTTT
CASSLVGEGAAFF
>NA|TRBJ2-7|TRBV7-6|14|TRBD1
TGTGCCAGCAGCCCTCCCGGGACAGTTTCCGAGCAGTACTTC
CASSPPGTVSEQYF
>NA|TRBJ2-5|TRBV27|13|TRBD1
TGTGCCAGCAGTTTAGGACAGGGAACTAAGCAGTACTTC
CASSLGQGTKQYF
>NA|TRBJ1-6|TRBV28|14|NA
TGTGCCAGCTGCCCGGGACCGCGGAATTCACCCCTCCACTTT
CASCPGPRNSPLHF
>NA|TRBJ1-4|TRBV5-1|14|NA
TGCGCCAGCAGCTTGGGTAGTTCTAATGAAAAACTGTTTTTT
CASSLGSSNEKLFF
>few|TRBJ2-7|TRBV7-6|13|NA
TGTGCCAGCAGCTTGTGGCTAGATCTCGAGCAGTACTTC
CASSLWLDLEQYF
>large|TRBJ1-3|TRBV7-9|14|NA
TGTGCCAGCAGCTTAGGCCCCTCTGGAAACACCATATATTTT
CASSLGPSGNTIYF